A selection of T cell receptor beta chains follows, all from one sample in a study of OX40 agonist ivuxolimab in advanced cancers. The data were produced by immunoSEQ multiplex PCR, yet TCRdb's version contains in-frame clones alone and is incomplete. Of tens of thousands of clones listed, 75% to 95% are singletons. The sample was CD4+ or CD8+ T cells sorted from blood, taken in a trial of the OX40 agonist ivuxolimab. The receptors here all came from an adult with an advanced solid tumor such as melanoma, head and neck, liver or kidney cancer. The CDR3 runs from the conserved cysteine through the conserved F or W. The D gene is left open where the match is weak. Only part of the rows carry a size: once, few, many, or a class if the clone is expanded.

CDR3 protein: CASSSIVDREQYF
CDR3 DNA: TGTGCCAGCAGCAGCATTGTCGATCGCGAGCAGTACTTC
J gene: TRBJ2-7
clone size: NA
V gene: TRBV5-6
D gene: NA

CDR3 protein: CASSLSGGYQETQYF
CDR3 DNA: TGTGCCAGCAGCTTAAGCGGAGGGTACCAGGAGACCCAGTACTTC
J gene: TRBJ2-5
clone size: NA
V gene: TRBV11-2
D gene: NA

CDR3 protein: CASSDRDNNEQFF
CDR3 DNA: TGTGCCAGCAGTGACAGGGACAACAATGAGCAGTTCTTC
J gene: TRBJ2-1
clone size: few
V gene: TRBV6-4
D gene: NA

CDR3 protein: CAISAEGMVNTEAFF
CDR3 DNA: TGTGCCATCAGTGCGGAGGGTATGGTGAACACTGAAGCTTTCTTT
J gene: TRBJ1-1
clone size: NA
V gene: TRBV10-3
D gene: NA

CDR3 protein: CASSLDPNEQYF
CDR3 DNA: TGTGCCAGCAGCTTAGACCCGAACGAGCAGTACTTC
J gene: TRBJ2-7
clone size: NA
V gene: TRBV11-2
D gene: NA

CDR3 protein: CGTHNTGELFF
CDR3 DNA: TGCGGGACACATAACACCGGGGAGCTGTTTTTT
J gene: TRBJ2-2
clone size: NA
V gene: TRBV29-1
D gene: NA

CDR3 protein: CASNQYRAHQETQYF
CDR3 DNA: TGTGCCAGCAACCAATACAGGGCGCACCAAGAGACCCAGTACTTC
J gene: TRBJ2-5
clone size: NA
V gene: TRBV7-8
D gene: NA

CDR3 protein: CASSESGPDTEQFF
CDR3 DNA: TGCGCCAGCAGTGAGTCCGGCCCGGACACGGAGCAGTTCTTC
J gene: TRBJ2-1
clone size: NA
V gene: TRBV10-1
D gene: NA

CDR3 protein: CASSWGSTYEQYF
CDR3 DNA: TGTGCCAGCAGTTGGGGGAGTACCTACGAGCAGTACTTC
J gene: TRBJ2-7
clone size: NA
V gene: TRBV27
D gene: NA

CDR3 protein: CASSQVSGNEKLFF
CDR3 DNA: TGCGCCAGCAGCCAAGTTTCCGGTAATGAAAAACTGTTTTTT
J gene: TRBJ1-4
clone size: NA
V gene: TRBV4-1
D gene: NA

CDR3 protein: CASSSRGTGSFWGQYF
CDR3 DNA: TGTGCCAGCAGTTCTCGGGGGACAGGCTCATTCTGGGGGCAGTACTTC
J gene: TRBJ2-7
clone size: NA
V gene: TRBV5-5
D gene: TRBD1

CDR3 protein: CASSESTGTGFSGANVLTF
CDR3 DNA: TGTGCCAGCAGCGAATCAACCGGGACAGGGTTTTCTGGGGCCAACGTCCTGACTTTC
J gene: TRBJ2-6
clone size: NA
V gene: TRBV9
D gene: TRBD1

CDR3 protein: CASSKTDTFYEQYF
CDR3 DNA: TGTGCCAGCAGCAAAACGGACACATTCTACGAGCAGTACTTC
J gene: TRBJ2-7
clone size: NA
V gene: TRBV6-9
D gene: NA

CDR3 protein: CASSLGISELYQETQYF
CDR3 DNA: TGTGCCAGCAGCTTAGGGATTAGCGAGTTGTACCAAGAGACCCAGTACTTC
J gene: TRBJ2-5
clone size: NA
V gene: TRBV7-9
D gene: NA

CDR3 protein: CASSEARTLDRGLAKNIQYF
CDR3 DNA: TGTGCCAGCAGTGAAGCACGGACCCTAGACAGGGGGTTAGCCAAAAACATTCAGTACTTC
J gene: TRBJ2-4
clone size: NA
V gene: TRBV6-1
D gene: TRBD1

CDR3 protein: CASSSRTDKSYEQYF
CDR3 DNA: TGTGCCAGCAGCTCGCGGACCGATAAATCCTACGAGCAGTACTTC
J gene: TRBJ2-7
clone size: NA
V gene: TRBV7-6
D gene: NA

CDR3 protein: CASSLVALTRGPSYEQYF
CDR3 DNA: TGTGCCAGCAGCTTGGTAGCGCTTACTCGGGGTCCTTCCTACGAGCAGTACTTC
J gene: TRBJ2-7
clone size: NA
V gene: TRBV7-2
D gene: NA

CDR3 protein: CASSSTDNSNQPQHF
CDR3 DNA: TGTGCCAGCAGCTCCACGGACAATAGCAATCAGCCCCAGCATTTT
J gene: TRBJ1-5
clone size: NA
V gene: TRBV7-9
D gene: NA

CDR3 protein: CASSQDSGRGETQYF
CDR3 DNA: TGCGCCAGCAGCCAAGATAGCGGGAGAGGAGAGACCCAGTACTTC
J gene: TRBJ2-5
clone size: NA
V gene: TRBV4-3
D gene: TRBD2

CDR3 protein: CASSLHSTGVGTGNQPQHF
CDR3 DNA: TGTGCCAGCAGCTTGCACAGTACGGGGGTAGGGACGGGCAATCAGCCCCAGCATTTT
J gene: TRBJ1-5
clone size: NA
V gene: TRBV5-5
D gene: NA

CDR3 protein: CASSLAGSDTEAFF
CDR3 DNA: TGTGCCAGCAGCTTAGCAGGGTCGGACACTGAAGCTTTCTTT
J gene: TRBJ1-1
clone size: NA
V gene: TRBV7-3
D gene: NA

CDR3 protein: CASRKGTDNEQFF
CDR3 DNA: TGCGCCAGCAGGAAAGGGACAGACAATGAGCAGTTCTTC
J gene: TRBJ2-1
clone size: NA
V gene: TRBV10-2
D gene: TRBD1

CDR3 protein: CASSSIQTGFGYTF
CDR3 DNA: TGTGCCAGCAGTTCTATTCAAACAGGGTTTGGCTACACCTTC
J gene: TRBJ1-2
clone size: NA
V gene: TRBV28
D gene: NA

CDR3 protein: CASNAGSSGNTIYF
CDR3 DNA: TGTGCCAGCAATGCTGGAAGCTCTGGAAACACCATATATTTT
J gene: TRBJ1-3
clone size: NA
V gene: TRBV7-8
D gene: NA

CDR3 protein: CASSYSGSGYEQYF
CDR3 DNA: TGTGCCAGCAGCTATAGCGGGAGCGGCTACGAGCAGTACTTC
J gene: TRBJ2-7
clone size: NA
V gene: TRBV7-6
D gene: TRBD2

CDR3 protein: CATSRGAPQPQHF
CDR3 DNA: TGTGCCACCAGCAGAGGGGCCCCGCAGCCCCAGCATTTT
J gene: TRBJ1-5
clone size: NA
V gene: TRBV15
D gene: NA

CDR3 protein: CASSARGAGSNEQFF
CDR3 DNA: TGTGCCAGCAGCGCTCGTGGAGCGGGGTCCAATGAGCAGTTCTTC
J gene: TRBJ2-1
clone size: NA
V gene: TRBV14
D gene: TRBD2

CDR3 protein: CASRPGTGLSRTINEQFF
CDR3 DNA: TGTGCCAGCAGGCCCGGGACAGGGCTATCGAGGACCATTAATGAGCAGTTCTTC
J gene: TRBJ2-1
clone size: NA
V gene: TRBV5-4
D gene: TRBD1

CDR3 protein: CASSLLAGVGNEQFF
CDR3 DNA: TGTGCCAGCAGCTTGTTAGCGGGAGTTGGCAATGAGCAGTTCTTC
J gene: TRBJ2-1
clone size: once
V gene: TRBV5-4
D gene: TRBD2

CDR3 protein: CASSLGAGNTEAFF
CDR3 DNA: TGTGCCAGCAGTTTAGGGGCGGGGAACACTGAAGCTTTCTTT
J gene: TRBJ1-1
clone size: NA
V gene: TRBV27
D gene: NA

CDR3 protein: CASSSFIGDRDDTQYF
CDR3 DNA: TGTGCCAGCAGCTCATTTATAGGGGACAGGGACGATACGCAGTATTTT
J gene: TRBJ2-3
clone size: NA
V gene: TRBV7-8
D gene: TRBD1

CDR3 protein: CASSDLGLAETQYF
CDR3 DNA: TGTGCCAGCAGTGACCTAGGACTAGCGGAGACCCAGTACTTC
J gene: TRBJ2-5
clone size: NA
V gene: TRBV6-5
D gene: TRBD2

CDR3 protein: CASSLGLSLPGEQYF
CDR3 DNA: TGTGCCAGCAGCTTGGGGCTATCTCTCCCGGGCGAGCAGTACTTC
J gene: TRBJ2-7
clone size: NA
V gene: TRBV5-5
D gene: NA

CDR3 protein: CASRAPGLAGLETQYF
CDR3 DNA: TGTGCCAGCAGGGCCCCGGGACTAGCGGGATTGGAGACCCAGTACTTC
J gene: TRBJ2-5
clone size: NA
V gene: TRBV2
D gene: TRBD2

CDR3 protein: CASSPPDSSYNEQFF
CDR3 DNA: TGTGCCAGTAGTCCGCCGGACAGCTCCTACAATGAGCAGTTCTTC
J gene: TRBJ2-1
clone size: NA
V gene: TRBV19
D gene: NA

CDR3 protein: CASSPDRAGYYDGYTF
CDR3 DNA: TGTGCCAGCAGCCCGGACAGGGCGGGTTACTACGATGGCTACACCTTC
J gene: TRBJ1-2
clone size: few
V gene: TRBV9
D gene: TRBD1

CDR3 protein: CASSLAPGQRIHEQYF
CDR3 DNA: TGTGCCAGCAGCTTGGCCCCGGGACAGAGAATCCACGAGCAGTACTTC
J gene: TRBJ2-7
clone size: NA
V gene: TRBV5-6
D gene: TRBD1